These 25 T cell receptor beta chains were sequenced from one sample in a study of blood T cell repertoires in COVID-19. Data came from immunoSEQ multiplex PCR; TCRdb stores just in-frame clones and leaves some out. Found here are about 120,000 clones, about 80% of them singletons; the top ten hold 16%. The sequencing sample was made of peripheral blood. The receptors here all came from a man aged 55 to 70 with active or convalescent COVID-19.

For the CDR3, the DNA is TGTGCCAGTAGTAAGGGCTCGGACAGGGTCGGGACCGGGAGGTACTTC. Amino acids: CASSKGSDRVGTGRYF. The chain combines TRBV19 with TRBJ2-7; 8 bases agree with TRBD1. Germline V gives CDR1 LNHDA, CDR2 SQIVND (reference sequence). The J segment lost 12 bases and the V segment lost 4 bases, leaving 20 bases of the junction unmatched. The CDR3 loop spans 16 amino acids. The complete variable domain, with remaining parts taken from reference TRBV19 and TRBJ2-7, reads DGGITQSPKYLFRKEGQNVTLSCEQNLNHDAMYWYRQDPGQGLRLIYYSQIVNDFQKGDIAEGYSVSREKKESFPLTVTSAQKNPTAFYLCASSKGSDRVGTGRYFGPGTRLTVT.

The chain carries TRBV5-1 and TRBJ1-4; the D is unclear. Trimming took 1 base from V and 0 from J, leaving 4 bases between them. This CDR3 is built from 14 residues. CDR1 SGHRS and CDR2 YFSETQ come from the germline V gene. CDR3 region: CASSLTATNEKLFF. CDR3 DNA sequence: TGCGCCAGCAGCTTGACAGCAACTAATGAAAAACTGTTTTTT.

The rearrangement uses TRBV6-6 and TRBJ2-1, with 13 bases fitting TRBD2. Germline CDR1 is MNHNY and CDR2 is SVGAGI (reference sequence). The CDR3 is 15 amino acids. Trimming cost V 6 bases and J 8 bases; bases outside gene matches: 7. Here the CDR3 reads CASRLGLAGVYEQFF. CDR3 sequence (DNA): TGTGCCAGCAGACTCGGACTAGCGGGAGTCTATGAGCAGTTCTTC.

The chain links TRBV19 to TRBJ2-1; 10 bases align to TRBD1. Germline-derived CDR1 and CDR2 are LNHDA and SQIVND (reference sequence). With V trimmed by 5 bases and J by 4 bases, 5 bases remained unmatched. This CDR3 region has 15 residues. The CDR3 sequence: CASSPRQGAYNEQFF. The CDR3 DNA is TGTGCCAGTAGTCCTCGACAGGGGGCATACAATGAGCAGTTCTTC.

The V call is TRBV27, the J call TRBJ2-5; D remains unclear. V shed 5 bases and J shed 3 bases, with 13 bases lying between them. The CDR3 sequence is 14 residues long. Germline lookup yields CDR1 MNHEY and CDR2 SMNVEV (reference sequence). CDR3 protein: CASSLSQLEETQYF. The CDR3 DNA reads as TGTGCCAGCAGTCTTAGCCAGTTAGAAGAGACCCAGTACTTC.

The gene calls are TRBV13 and TRBJ2-3; 7 bases are a match to TRBD1. Losses at the gene ends were 10 bases for V and 2 bases for J; bases not matched to a gene: 9. CDR1 and CDR2 (germline): PRHDT, FYEKMQ (reference sequence). The CDR3 is 14 amino acids. The CDR3 region is CATSRQGDTDTQYF. CDR3 bases: TGTGCCACTTCAAGGCAGGGGGACACAGATACGCAGTATTTT.

The chain joins TRBV6-1 to TRBJ2-5; 8 nucleotides agree with TRBD2. J gave up 5 bases and V 1 base, and 3 bases lay outside the gene matches. The CDR3 contains 14 residues. Germline V lookup: CDR1 MNHNS, CDR2 SASEGT. CDR3 protein: CASSEVGLAETQYF. CDR3 DNA: TGTGCCAGCAGTGAAGTCGGACTAGCCGAGACCCAGTACTTC.

The chain uses TRBV27 and TRBJ2-3; 12 bases line up with TRBD2. Germline V gene sequence: CDR1 MNHEY, CDR2 SMNVEV (reference sequence). The CDR3 extends over 18 amino acids. Germline trimming cut 1 base from V and 3 bases from J; bases unmatched to any gene: 8. The DNA of the CDR3 is TGTGCCAGCAGTTTATATCCTAGCGGGAGGGCCTTTACAGATACGCAGTATTTT. It translates to CASSLYPSGRAFTDTQYF.

This chain joins TRBV5-1 and TRBJ2-1; D is perhaps TRBD2 (6 bases). The CDR3 sequence is 15 residues long. Trimming removed 0 bases at V and 5 bases at J, with 12 bases between. Germline CDR1 SGHRS, CDR2 YFSETQ. The CDR3 is CASSLEYGGNNEQFF. The DNA of the CDR3 is TGCGCCAGCAGCTTGGAGTATGGGGGGAACAATGAGCAGTTCTTC.

This chain links TRBV5-1 with TRBJ2-7; 8 nucleotides align to TRBD1. The CDR3 consists of 19 residues. After removal of 0 bases from V and 5 bases from J, the junction contained 19 bases not matched to a gene. Germline V gene sequence: CDR1 SGHRS, CDR2 YFSETQ. The DNA of the CDR3 is TGCGCCAGCAGCTTGGCCAAGGGACAGGAGGAGGCTAAGTTAGACGAGCAGTACTTC. It is translated as CASSLAKGQEEAKLDEQYF.

The chain recombines TRBV29-1 with TRBJ1-2, with 10 bases identical to TRBD1. From germline, CDR1 is SQVTM and CDR2 ANQGSEA. This CDR3 is built from 16 residues. V shed 4 bases, J shed 4 bases, and the junction held 12 bases outside the gene matches. The CDR3 bases are TGCAGCGTTGTAGGGGCCACCGGGGACAGGGGCTATGGCTACACCTTC. This gives the protein CSVVGATGDRGYGYTF.

This clone was seen repeatedly, ten times or more. CDR3 nucleotides: TGTGCCAGCAGTGAAGGGACAGGGGGGTATATCGGGGAGCTGTTTTTT. Translated: CASSEGTGGYIGELFF. The rearrangement links TRBV6-1 to TRBJ2-2; 10 nucleotides match TRBD1. The V gene's germline CDR1 is MNHNS and CDR2 SASEGT. The CDR3 spans 16 residues. The V and J ends lost 1 base and 7 bases, in that order; junction bases with no gene match: 6.

The rearrangement links TRBV5-6 to TRBJ2-7; 11 nucleotides align to TRBD2. Germline V CDR1 and CDR2: SGHDT, YYEEEE. This CDR3 contains 16 residues. Trimming removed 4 bases from V and 4 bases from J; junction bases left unmatched: 10. CDR3 DNA sequence: TGTGCCAGCAGCCTAAGACCGGGACTAGCGGATTACGAGCAGTACTTC. Translated: CASSLRPGLADYEQYF.

The genes are TRBV4-3 and TRBJ2-5; 8 bases map to TRBD2. CDR1 is LGHNA and CDR2 is YSLEER in the germline V gene. V shed 0 bases, J shed 1 base, and the junction held 4 bases outside the gene matches. The CDR3 is made up of 16 amino acids. The CDR3 sequence: CASSQDSAGGQETQYF. In DNA, the CDR3 is TGCGCCAGCAGCCAAGATAGCGCGGGAGGCCAAGAGACCCAGTACTTC.

CDR3 protein: CASWGTSLFYEQYF. The CDR3 DNA reads as TGTGCCAGCTGGGGAACTAGCCTCTTCTACGAGCAGTACTTC. The chain has TRBV27 and TRBJ2-7; TRBD2 might be the D (6 bases). With 8 bases removed from V and 3 bases from J, the gap between germline ends came to 17 bases. The CDR3 is 14 residues long. The germline CDR1 and CDR2 sequences are MNHEY and SMNVEV (reference sequence).

The rearrangement joins TRBV29-1 to TRBJ1-3, with 8 positions matching TRBD1. The CDR3 is made up of 13 amino acids. V was clipped by 6 bases and J by 5 bases; unmatched bases: 6. Germline V lookup: CDR1 SQVTM, CDR2 ANQGSEA. The CDR3 DNA is TGCAGCGTACGCACAGGGGGGCGAAACACCATATATTTT. It specifies CSVRTGGRNTIYF.

This clone was observed a few times. The rearrangement links TRBV7-6 to TRBJ2-3; tentative D call: TRBD2 (5 bases). V lost 5 bases, J lost 0 bases, and 9 bases lay in between. Germline V lookup: CDR1 SGHVS, CDR2 FNYEAQ. The CDR3 sequence is 14 residues long. In DNA form, the CDR3 reads TGTGCCAGCAGCCCGAGCGGTAGCACAGATACGCAGTATTTT. Its translation: CASSPSGSTDTQYF.

This clone occurred a few times. The chain carries TRBV11-3 and TRBJ2-1; possibly TRBD2 for D (5 bases). The germline V gene has CDR1 SGHNT and CDR2 YENEEA. V was clipped by 3 bases and J by 8 bases, with 11 bases between them. The CDR3 has 13 amino acids. DNA for the CDR3: TGTGCCAGCAGCTTGGGCGGGTCGGATGAGCAGTTCTTC. This sequence encodes CASSLGGSDEQFF.

The chain joins TRBV28 to TRBJ2-5; D remains unclear. The ends were cut back, 5 bases at V and 4 bases at J, with 2 bases in the middle. Per the germline V gene, CDR1 is MDHEN and CDR2 is SYDVKM. The CDR3 sequence is 10 residues long. The CDR3 protein is CASSRETQYF. CDR3 nucleotides: TGTGCCAGCAGTCGAGAGACCCAGTACTTC. The complete variable domain, with remaining parts taken from reference TRBV28 and TRBJ2-5, reads DVKVTQSSRYLVKRTGEKVFLECVQDMDHENMFWYRQDPGLGLRLIYFSYDVKMKEKGDIPEGYSVSREKKERFSLILESASTNQTSMYLCASSRETQYFGPGTRLLVL.

The J gene is TRBJ1-2, the V gene TRBV10-3; TRBD1 matches 9 bases. V lost 5 bases to trimming and J lost 1 base; unmatched junction nucleotides: 5. CDR3 length equals 15 residues. Germline V gene lookup returns CDR1 ENHRY and CDR2 SYGVKD. CDR3: CAISRTGGNNYGYTF. The CDR3, as DNA: TGTGCCATCAGTCGTACAGGGGGCAATAACTATGGCTACACCTTC.

This clone was observed many times. The chain combines TRBV19 with TRBJ2-7; TRBD1 aligns across 8 bases. The CDR3 has 16 residues. Germline-derived CDR1 and CDR2 are LNHDA and SQIVND (reference sequence). With 7 bases clipped from V and 3 bases from J, the junction kept 14 bases outside the gene matches. The CDR3: CASTDDRGGDGYEQYF. The CDR3 DNA reads TGTGCCAGTACCGACGACAGGGGCGGGGATGGCTACGAGCAGTACTTC. Full variable domain (outside the CDR3, taken from reference TRBV19 and TRBJ2-7): DGGITQSPKYLFRKEGQNVTLSCEQNLNHDAMYWYRQDPGQGLRLIYYSQIVNDFQKGDIAEGYSVSREKKESFPLTVTSAQKNPTAFYLCASTDDRGGDGYEQYFGPGTRLTVT.

V is TRBV10-3 and J is TRBJ2-1; D gene unclear. Germline lookup yields CDR1 ENHRY and CDR2 SYGVKD. The CDR3 spans 18 residues. The V gene lost 0 bases and the J gene lost 0 bases, with 15 bases spanning the gap. For the CDR3, the DNA is TGTGCCATCAGTGAGTCGAGGCAAAGCGAGAGCTCCTACAATGAGCAGTTCTTC. Translation gives CAISESRQSESSYNEQFF.

V gene TRBV11-3 combines with J gene TRBJ2-2; TRBD2 might be the D (5 bases). The CDR3 totals 15 residues. Germline V gene sequence: CDR1 SGHNT, CDR2 YENEEA. Between the trimmed V and J ends, which lost 3 bases and 1 base, there was a span of 9 bases. The CDR3 nucleotides are TGTGCCAGCAGCTTGGGCGGGCTGAACACCGGGGAGCTGTTTTTT. Residues: CASSLGGLNTGELFF.

V and J are TRBV27 and TRBJ2-7; unclear D gene. The germline gives CDR1 MNHEY, CDR2 SMNVEV (reference sequence). V was trimmed by 5 bases and J by 7 bases, leaving 21 bases between them. The CDR3 runs to 15 residues. CDR3 protein: CASSPPPADFLEQYF. The CDR3 nucleotides read TGTGCCAGCAGTCCCCCCCCAGCAGACTTTTTGGAGCAGTACTTC.

The rearrangement uses TRBV5-4 and TRBJ1-2; D gene ambiguous. The V gene lost 0 bases and the J gene lost 6 bases, with 12 bases spanning the gap. This CDR3 contains 14 residues. Per the germline V gene, CDR1 is SGHNT and CDR2 is YYREEE (reference sequence). The CDR3 sequence: CASSLAETADGYTF. The CDR3 region has the DNA TGTGCCAGCAGCTTGGCCGAAACAGCCGATGGCTACACCTTC.